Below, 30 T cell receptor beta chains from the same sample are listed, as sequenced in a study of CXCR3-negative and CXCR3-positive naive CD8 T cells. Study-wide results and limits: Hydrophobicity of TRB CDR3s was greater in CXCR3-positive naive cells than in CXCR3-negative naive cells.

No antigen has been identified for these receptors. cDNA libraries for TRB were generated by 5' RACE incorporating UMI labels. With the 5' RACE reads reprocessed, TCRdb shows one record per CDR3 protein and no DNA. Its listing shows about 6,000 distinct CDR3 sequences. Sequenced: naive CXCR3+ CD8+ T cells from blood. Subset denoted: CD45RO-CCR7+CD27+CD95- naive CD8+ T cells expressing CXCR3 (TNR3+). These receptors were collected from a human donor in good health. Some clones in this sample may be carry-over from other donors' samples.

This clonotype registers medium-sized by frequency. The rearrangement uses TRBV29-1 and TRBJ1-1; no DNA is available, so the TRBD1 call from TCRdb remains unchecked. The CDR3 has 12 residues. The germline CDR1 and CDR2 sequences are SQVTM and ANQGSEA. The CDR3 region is CSAAGGFTEAFF.

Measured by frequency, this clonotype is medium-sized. This CDR3 is CASSPGGGGPYEQYF. The chain links TRBV7-3 to TRBJ2-7; TCRdb lists TRBD1, though no DNA is available to test this call. The length of the CDR3 is 15 residues. In germline, CDR1 is SGHTA, CDR2 FQGTGA.

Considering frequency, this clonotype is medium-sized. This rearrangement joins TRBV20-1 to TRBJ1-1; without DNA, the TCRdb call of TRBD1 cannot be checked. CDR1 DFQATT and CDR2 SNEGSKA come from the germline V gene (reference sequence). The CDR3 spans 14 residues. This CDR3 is CSARGQPTGAEAFF.

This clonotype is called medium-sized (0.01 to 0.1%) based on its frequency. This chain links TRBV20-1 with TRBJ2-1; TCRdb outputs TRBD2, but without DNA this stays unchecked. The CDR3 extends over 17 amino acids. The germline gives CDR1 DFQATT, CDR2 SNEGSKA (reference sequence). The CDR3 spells CSARVPGLAREYNEQFF.

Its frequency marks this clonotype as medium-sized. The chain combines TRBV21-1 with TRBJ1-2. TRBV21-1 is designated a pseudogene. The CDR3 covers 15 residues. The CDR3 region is CASSKASEGPYGYTF.

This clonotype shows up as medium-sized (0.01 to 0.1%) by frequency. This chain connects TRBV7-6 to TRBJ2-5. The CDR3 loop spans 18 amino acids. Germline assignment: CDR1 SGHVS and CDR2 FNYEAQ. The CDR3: CASSLYAVGQTPQETQYF.

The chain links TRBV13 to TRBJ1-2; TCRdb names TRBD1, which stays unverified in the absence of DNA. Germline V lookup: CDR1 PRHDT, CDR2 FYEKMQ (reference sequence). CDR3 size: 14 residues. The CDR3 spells CASSDGPGLYGYTF.

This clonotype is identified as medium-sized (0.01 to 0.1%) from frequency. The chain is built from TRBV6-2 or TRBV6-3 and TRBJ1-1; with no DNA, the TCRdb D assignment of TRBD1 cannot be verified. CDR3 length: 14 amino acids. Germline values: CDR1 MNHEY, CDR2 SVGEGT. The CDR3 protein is CASSAGGANTEAFF.

The CDR3 spells CASSFNGGRTEAFF. The chain recombines TRBV27 with TRBJ1-1; with no DNA, the TCRdb D assignment of TRBD1 cannot be verified. The CDR3 sequence is 14 residues long. Per germline, CDR1 MNHEY and CDR2 SMNVEV (reference sequence).

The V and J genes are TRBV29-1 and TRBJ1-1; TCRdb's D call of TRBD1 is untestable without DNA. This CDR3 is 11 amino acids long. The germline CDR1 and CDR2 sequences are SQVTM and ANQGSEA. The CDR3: CSVPGNTEAFF.

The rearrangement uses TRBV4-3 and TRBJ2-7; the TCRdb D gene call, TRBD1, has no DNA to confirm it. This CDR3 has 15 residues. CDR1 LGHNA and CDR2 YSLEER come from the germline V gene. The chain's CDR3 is CASSQGQGLNYEQYF.

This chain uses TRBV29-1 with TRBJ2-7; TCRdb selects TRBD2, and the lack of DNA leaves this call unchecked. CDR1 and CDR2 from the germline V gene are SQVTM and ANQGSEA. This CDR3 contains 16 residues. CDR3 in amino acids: CSVESSSGEFGYEQYF.

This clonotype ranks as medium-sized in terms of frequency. The CDR3 protein is CASSLPSGRTDTQYF. V gene TRBV18 combines with J gene TRBJ2-3; with no DNA, the TCRdb D assignment of TRBD2 cannot be verified. The CDR3 consists of 15 residues. Germline assignment: CDR1 KGHSH and CDR2 LQKENI.

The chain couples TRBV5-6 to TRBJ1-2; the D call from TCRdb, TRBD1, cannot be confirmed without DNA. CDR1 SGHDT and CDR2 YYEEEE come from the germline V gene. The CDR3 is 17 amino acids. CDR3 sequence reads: CASVYSGTGLYLYGYTF.

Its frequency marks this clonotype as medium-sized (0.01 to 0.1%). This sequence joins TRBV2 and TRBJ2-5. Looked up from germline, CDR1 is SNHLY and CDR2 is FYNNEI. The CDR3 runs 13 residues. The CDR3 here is CASSDKFQETQYF.

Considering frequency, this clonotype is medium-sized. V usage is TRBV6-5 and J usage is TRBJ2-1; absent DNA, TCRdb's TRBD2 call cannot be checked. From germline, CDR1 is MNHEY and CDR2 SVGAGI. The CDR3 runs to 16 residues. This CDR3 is CASSLILAGMGHEQFF.

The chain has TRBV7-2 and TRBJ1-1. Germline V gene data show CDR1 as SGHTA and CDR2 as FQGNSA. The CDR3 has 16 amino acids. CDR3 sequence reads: CASSSTGSALNTEAFF.

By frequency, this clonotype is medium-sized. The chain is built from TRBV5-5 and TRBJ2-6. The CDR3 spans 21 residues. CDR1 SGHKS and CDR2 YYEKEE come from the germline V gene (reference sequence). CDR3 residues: CASSPQTPTAIYSSGANVLTF.

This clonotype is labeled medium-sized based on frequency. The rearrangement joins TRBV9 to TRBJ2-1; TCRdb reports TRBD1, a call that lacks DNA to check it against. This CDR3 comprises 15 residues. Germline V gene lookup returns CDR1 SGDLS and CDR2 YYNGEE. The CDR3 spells CASSARTNAYNEQFF.

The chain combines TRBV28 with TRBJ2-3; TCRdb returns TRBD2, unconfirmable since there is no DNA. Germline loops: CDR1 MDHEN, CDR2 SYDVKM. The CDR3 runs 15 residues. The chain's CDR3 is CASSRTSGDQDTQYF.

CDR3 in amino acids: CASSQVLRAGGEQYF. This chain joins TRBV4-3 and TRBJ2-7; as DNA is missing, the TRBD2 call by TCRdb cannot be tested. Germline assignment: CDR1 LGHNA and CDR2 YSLEER. The CDR3 runs 15 residues.

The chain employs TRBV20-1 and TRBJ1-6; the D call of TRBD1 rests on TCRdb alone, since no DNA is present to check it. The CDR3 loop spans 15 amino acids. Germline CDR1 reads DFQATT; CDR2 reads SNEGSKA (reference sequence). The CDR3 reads CSARDTGDYNSPLHF.

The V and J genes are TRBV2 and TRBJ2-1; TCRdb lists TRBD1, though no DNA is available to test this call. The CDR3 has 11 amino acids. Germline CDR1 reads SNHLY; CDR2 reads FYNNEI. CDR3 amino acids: CATPGGNEQFF.

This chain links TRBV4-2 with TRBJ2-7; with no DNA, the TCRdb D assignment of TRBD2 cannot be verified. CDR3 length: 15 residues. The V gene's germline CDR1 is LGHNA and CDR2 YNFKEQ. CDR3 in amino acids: CASSQVAGESYEQYF.

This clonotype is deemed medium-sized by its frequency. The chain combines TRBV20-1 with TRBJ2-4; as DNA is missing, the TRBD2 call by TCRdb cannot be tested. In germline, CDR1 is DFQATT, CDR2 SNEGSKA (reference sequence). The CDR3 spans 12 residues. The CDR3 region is CSAREAEGIQYF.

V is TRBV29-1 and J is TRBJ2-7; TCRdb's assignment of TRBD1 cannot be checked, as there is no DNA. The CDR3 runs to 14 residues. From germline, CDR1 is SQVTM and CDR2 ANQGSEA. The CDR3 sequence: CSVGTGTHLGEQYF.

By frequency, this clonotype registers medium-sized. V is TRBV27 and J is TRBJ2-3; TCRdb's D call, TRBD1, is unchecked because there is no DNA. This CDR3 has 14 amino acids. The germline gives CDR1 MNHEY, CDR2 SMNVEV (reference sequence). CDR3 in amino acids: CASSYRGRGDTQYF.

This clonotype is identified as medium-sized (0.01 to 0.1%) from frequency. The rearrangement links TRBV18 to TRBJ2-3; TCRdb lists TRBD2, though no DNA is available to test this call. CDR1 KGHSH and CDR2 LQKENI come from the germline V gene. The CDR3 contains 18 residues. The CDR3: CASSPPVASGESTDTQYF.

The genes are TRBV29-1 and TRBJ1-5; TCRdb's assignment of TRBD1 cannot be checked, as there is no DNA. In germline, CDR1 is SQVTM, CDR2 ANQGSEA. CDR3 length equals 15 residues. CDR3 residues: CSAATTGQRNQPQHF. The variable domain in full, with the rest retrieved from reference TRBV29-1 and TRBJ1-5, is SAVISQKPSRDICQRGTSLTIQCQVDSQVTMMFWYRQQPGQSLTLIATANQGSEATYESGFVIDKFPISRPNLTFSTLTVSNMSPEDSSIYLCSAATTGQRNQPQHFGDGTRLSIL.

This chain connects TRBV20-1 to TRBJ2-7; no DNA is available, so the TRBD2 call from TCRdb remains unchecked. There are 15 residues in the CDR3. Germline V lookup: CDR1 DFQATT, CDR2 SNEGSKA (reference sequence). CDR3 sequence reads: CSARDLRETYYEQYF.